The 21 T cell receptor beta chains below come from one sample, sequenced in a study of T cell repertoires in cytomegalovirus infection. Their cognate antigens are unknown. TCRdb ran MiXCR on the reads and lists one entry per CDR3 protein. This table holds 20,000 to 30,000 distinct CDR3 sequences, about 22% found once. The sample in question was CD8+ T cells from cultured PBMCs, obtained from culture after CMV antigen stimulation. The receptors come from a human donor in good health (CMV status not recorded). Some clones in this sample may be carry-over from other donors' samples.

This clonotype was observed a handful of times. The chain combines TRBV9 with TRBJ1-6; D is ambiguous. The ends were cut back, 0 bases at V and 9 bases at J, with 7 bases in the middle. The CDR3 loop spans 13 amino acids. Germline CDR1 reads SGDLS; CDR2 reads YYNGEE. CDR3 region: CASSVDWSSPLHF. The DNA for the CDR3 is TGTGCCAGCAGCGTAGATTGGAGTTCACCCCTCCACTTT.

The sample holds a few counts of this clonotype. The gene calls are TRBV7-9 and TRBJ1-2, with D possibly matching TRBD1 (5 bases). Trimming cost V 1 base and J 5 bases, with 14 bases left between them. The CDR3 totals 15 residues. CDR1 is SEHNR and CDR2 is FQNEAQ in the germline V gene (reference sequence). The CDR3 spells CASSLVSGFGYGYTF. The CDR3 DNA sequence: TGTGCCAGCAGCTTAGTATCAGGGTTTGGATATGGCTACACCTTC.

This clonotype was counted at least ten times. The CDR3 DNA reads as TGTGCCAGCAGCTTTCTCGGGGGAAGCACAGATACGCAGTATTTT. This gives the protein CASSFLGGSTDTQYF. The V call is TRBV7-2, the J call TRBJ2-3; D possibly corresponds to TRBD2 (6 bases). Germline values: CDR1 SGHTA, CDR2 FQGNSA. This CDR3 has 15 amino acids. Between the trimmed V and J ends, which lost 3 bases and 0 bases, there was a span of 10 bases.

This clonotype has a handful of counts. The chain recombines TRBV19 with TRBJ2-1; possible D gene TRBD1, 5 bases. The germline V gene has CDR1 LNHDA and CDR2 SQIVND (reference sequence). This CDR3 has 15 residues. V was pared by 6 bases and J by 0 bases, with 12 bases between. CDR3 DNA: TGTGCCAGTAGCCTTACAGGAAACTCCTACAATGAGCAGTTCTTC. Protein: CASSLTGNSYNEQFF.

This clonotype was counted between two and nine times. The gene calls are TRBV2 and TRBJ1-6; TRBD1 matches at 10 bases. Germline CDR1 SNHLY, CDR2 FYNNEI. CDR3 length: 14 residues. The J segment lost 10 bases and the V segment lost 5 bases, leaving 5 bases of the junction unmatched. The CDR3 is CASSQTGGWSPLHF. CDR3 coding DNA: TGTGCCAGCAGTCAGACAGGGGGCTGGTCACCCCTCCACTTT.

The CDR3 DNA reads as TGTGCCAGCAAGGAATTAGCGGGGGGGCTCTCCTACAATGAGCAGTTCTTC. Translating it yields CASKELAGGLSYNEQFF. The chain carries TRBV12-3 or TRBV12-4 and TRBJ2-1; 11 bases align to TRBD2. With V trimmed by 7 bases and J by 0 bases, 8 bases remained unmatched. The length of the CDR3 is 17 residues.

The CDR3 DNA reads TGCGCCAGCAGAGGACAGGGAGGCAATCAGCCCCAGCATTTT. Residues: CASRGQGGNQPQHF. The chain links TRBV23-1 to TRBJ1-5; 8 nucleotides align to TRBD1. TRBV23-1 is an open reading frame whose function is uncertain. This CDR3 contains 14 residues. V was pared by 6 bases and J by 2 bases, with 3 bases of the junction left unmatched.

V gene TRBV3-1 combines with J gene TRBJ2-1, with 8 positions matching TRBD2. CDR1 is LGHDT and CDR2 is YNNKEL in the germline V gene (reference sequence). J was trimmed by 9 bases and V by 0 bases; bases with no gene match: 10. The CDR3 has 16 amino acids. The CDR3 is CASSQESTGGRGEQFF. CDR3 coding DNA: TGTGCCAGCAGCCAAGAGTCAACGGGGGGGCGTGGTGAGCAGTTCTTC.

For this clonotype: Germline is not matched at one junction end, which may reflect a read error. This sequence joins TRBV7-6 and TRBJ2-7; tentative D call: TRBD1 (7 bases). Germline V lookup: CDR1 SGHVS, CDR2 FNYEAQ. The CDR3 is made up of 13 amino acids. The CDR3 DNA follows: TGTGCCAGCAGCCCTAGGCCGGGGGACAGCCCACATTTC. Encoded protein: CASSPRPGDSPHF. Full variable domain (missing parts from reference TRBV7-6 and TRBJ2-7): GAGVSQSPRYKVTKRGQDVALRCDPISGHVSLYWYRQALGQGPEFLTYFNYEAQQDKSGLPNDRFSAERPEGSISTLTIQRTEQRDSAMYRCASSPRPGDSPHFGPGTRLTVT.

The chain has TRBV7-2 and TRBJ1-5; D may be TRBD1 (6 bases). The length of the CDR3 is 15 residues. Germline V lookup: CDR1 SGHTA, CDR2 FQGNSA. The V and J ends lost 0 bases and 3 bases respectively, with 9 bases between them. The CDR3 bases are TGTGCCAGCAGCTTAGCGGGGGACACCAATCAGCCCCAGCATTTT. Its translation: CASSLAGDTNQPQHF.

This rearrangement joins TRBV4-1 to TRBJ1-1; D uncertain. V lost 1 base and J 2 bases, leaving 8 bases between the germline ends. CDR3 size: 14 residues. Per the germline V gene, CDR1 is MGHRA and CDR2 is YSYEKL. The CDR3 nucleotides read TGCGCCAGCAGCCAAGTGTCGCTTAACACTGAAGCTTTCTTT. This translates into CASSQVSLNTEAFF.

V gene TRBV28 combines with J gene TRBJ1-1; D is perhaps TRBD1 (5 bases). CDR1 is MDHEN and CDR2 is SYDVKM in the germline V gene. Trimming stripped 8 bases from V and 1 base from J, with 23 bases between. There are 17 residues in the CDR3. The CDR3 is CASVLEGGAGENTEAFF. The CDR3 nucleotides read TGTGCCAGCGTTCTTGAAGGAGGGGCCGGGGAGAACACTGAAGCTTTCTTT.

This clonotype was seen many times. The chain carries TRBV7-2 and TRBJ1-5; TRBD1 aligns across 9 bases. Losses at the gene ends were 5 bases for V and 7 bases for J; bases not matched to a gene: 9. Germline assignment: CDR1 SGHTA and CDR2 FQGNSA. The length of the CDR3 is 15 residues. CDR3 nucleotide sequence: TGTGCCAGCAGCCCCAGACAGGGGGGGGAGCAGCCCCAGCATTTT. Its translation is CASSPRQGGEQPQHF.

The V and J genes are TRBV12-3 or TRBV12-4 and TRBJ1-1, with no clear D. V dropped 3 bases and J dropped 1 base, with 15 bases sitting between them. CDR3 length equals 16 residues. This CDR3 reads CASSFGGGVSNTEAFF. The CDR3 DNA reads TGTGCCAGCAGTTTTGGTGGTGGGGTGTCGAACACTGAAGCTTTCTTT.

DNA of the CDR3: TGTGCCAGCAAGATAGGTCCTGACACCGGGGAGCTGTTTTTT. Translating it yields CASKIGPDTGELFF. The V call is TRBV6-1, the J call TRBJ2-2; D is undetermined. CDR3 size: 14 residues. Germline CDR1 and CDR2: MNHNS and SASEGT. The V end lost 7 bases, the J end lost 3 bases, and 12 bases lay between the germline ends.

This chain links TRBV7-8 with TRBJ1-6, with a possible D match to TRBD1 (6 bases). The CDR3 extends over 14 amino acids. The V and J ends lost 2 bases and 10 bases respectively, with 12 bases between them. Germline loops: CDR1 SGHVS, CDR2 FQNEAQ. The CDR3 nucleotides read TGTGCCAGCAGCTTATTCAGGGGTAAATCACCCCTCCACTTT. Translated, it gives CASSLFRGKSPLHF.

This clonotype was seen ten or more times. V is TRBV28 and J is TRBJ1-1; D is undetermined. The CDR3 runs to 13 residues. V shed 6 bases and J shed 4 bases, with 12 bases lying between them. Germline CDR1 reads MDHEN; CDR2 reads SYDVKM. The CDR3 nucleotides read TGTGCCAGCAGGACCTCTGTTGCCACTGAAGCTTTCTTT. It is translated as CASRTSVATEAFF.

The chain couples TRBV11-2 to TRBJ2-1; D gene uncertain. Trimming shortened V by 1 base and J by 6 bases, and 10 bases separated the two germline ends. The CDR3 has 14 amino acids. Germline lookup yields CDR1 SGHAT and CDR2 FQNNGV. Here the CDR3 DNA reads TGTGCCAGCAGCTTAGTCTGGCAGAGCAATGAGCAGTTCTTC. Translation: CASSLVWQSNEQFF.

CDR3 in DNA: TGCAGTGCCCTTAAGACAGGGAGCTATCAGCCCCAGCATTTT. The encoded protein is CSALKTGSYQPQHF. This chain joins TRBV20-1 and TRBJ1-5, with 7 bases that match TRBD1. V dropped 6 bases and J dropped 5; count of bases not matched to a gene: 10. Germline V gene lookup returns CDR1 DFQATT and CDR2 SNEGSKA (reference sequence). The CDR3 length is 14 residues.

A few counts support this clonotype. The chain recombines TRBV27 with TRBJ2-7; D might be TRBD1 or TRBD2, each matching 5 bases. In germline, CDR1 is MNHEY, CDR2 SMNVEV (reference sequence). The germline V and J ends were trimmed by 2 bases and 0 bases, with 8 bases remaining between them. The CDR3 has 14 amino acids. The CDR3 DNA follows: TGTGCCAGCAGTTTAGCCGGGACCTCCTACGAGCAGTACTTC. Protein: CASSLAGTSYEQYF.

Written as DNA, the CDR3 is TGTGCCAGCAGCCAAACGGGGTCCGCGAGCAATCAGCCCCAGCATTTT. It is translated as CASSQTGSASNQPQHF. The gene calls are TRBV7-6 and TRBJ1-5; no definite D call. The CDR3 covers 16 residues. Between the trimmed V and J ends, which lost 5 bases and 1 base, there was a span of 15 bases. CDR1 and CDR2 (germline): SGHVS, FNYEAQ. Looking up the rest from reference TRBV7-6 and TRBJ1-5 gives the full variable domain: GAGVSQSPRYKVTKRGQDVALRCDPISGHVSLYWYRQALGQGPEFLTYFNYEAQQDKSGLPNDRFSAERPEGSISTLTIQRTEQRDSAMYRCASSQTGSASNQPQHFGDGTRLSIL.